This passage covers 18 T cell receptor beta chains from one sample sequenced in a study of T cells in Graves' hyperthyroidism and ophthalmopathy. Amplification yielded TCR beta CDR3 regions, with RNA transcripts as the source. First-round RT-PCR with HTBI primers amplified the TCR CDR3 region. Each CDR3 protein gets one entry after TCRdb re-called the multiplex PCR reads with MiXCR. The sample consists of about 620,000 distinct CDR3 sequences, about 17% of them appearing once. The specimen was blood. The receptor set was obtained from a woman aged 25 to 39 with Graves' hyperthyroidism.

This clonotype has a handful of counts. This chain joins TRBV20-1 and TRBJ1-2, with D perhaps TRBD1 (6 bases). The CDR3 is 16 residues long. V gave up 0 bases and J gave up 1 base, with 15 bases separating them. CDR1 DFQATT and CDR2 SNEGSKA come from the germline V gene (reference sequence). The CDR3 protein is CSARDPAGQSNYGYTF. DNA of the CDR3: TGCAGTGCTAGAGATCCCGCCGGACAGAGTAACTATGGCTACACCTTC.

This clonotype occurred many times. This chain links TRBV11-2 with TRBJ1-1; 8 bases align to TRBD1. V gave up 7 bases and J gave up 3 bases; unmatched junction bases: 13. From germline, CDR1 is SGHAT and CDR2 FQNNGV. This CDR3 has 16 amino acids. The CDR3 reads CASTKGEDRDHTEAFF. In DNA form, the CDR3 reads TGTGCCAGCACCAAAGGGGAGGACAGGGACCACACTGAAGCTTTCTTT.

This rearrangement joins TRBV18 to TRBJ2-7; D may be TRBD1 or TRBD2 (5 bases each). Germline-derived CDR1 and CDR2 are KGHSH and LQKENI. The CDR3 length is 15 residues. The ends were cut back, 3 bases at V and 1 base at J, with 13 bases in the middle. The CDR3 loop reads CASSPFRGPSYEQYF. CDR3 bases: TGTGCCAGCTCACCCTTTCGGGGACCGTCCTACGAGCAGTACTTC.

This clonotype was recorded at least ten times. This rearrangement joins TRBV3-1 to TRBJ2-7; TRBD2 matches 11 bases. The V gene's germline CDR1 is LGHDT and CDR2 YNNKEL (reference sequence). CDR3 size: 15 residues. With V trimmed by 1 base and J by 4 bases, 3 bases remained unmatched. The CDR3 loop is CASSQGLAGIYEQYF. The CDR3 nucleotides read TGTGCCAGCAGCCAAGGACTAGCGGGAATATACGAGCAGTACTTC.

This clonotype was found many times. The chain couples TRBV11-2 to TRBJ2-7, with D hard to call. The germline V and J ends were trimmed by 5 bases and 3 bases, with 20 bases remaining between them. This CDR3 contains 16 residues. Germline V gene lookup returns CDR1 SGHAT and CDR2 FQNNGV. The CDR3 reads CASSIDYVMSGYEQYF. The CDR3 bases are TGTGCCAGCAGCATCGATTACGTAATGTCGGGCTACGAGCAGTACTTC.

This clonotype was recorded at least ten times. The chain employs TRBV10-3 and TRBJ1-1, with 7 bases aligning to TRBD1. Per the germline V gene, CDR1 is ENHRY and CDR2 is SYGVKD. With 6 bases clipped from V and 0 bases from J, the junction kept 4 bases outside the gene matches. The CDR3 length is 14 residues. The CDR3 sequence: CAIRFGTVNTEAFF. The CDR3 DNA reads TGTGCCATCAGGTTCGGGACAGTGAACACTGAAGCTTTCTTT.

There are a few counts of this clonotype. V is TRBV6-2 or TRBV6-3 and J is TRBJ2-7; D is unclear. Looked up from germline, CDR1 is MNHEY and CDR2 is SVGEGT. This CDR3 is 16 amino acids long. Trimming cost V 0 bases and J 1 base, with 13 bases left between them. CDR3 in amino acids: CASSYSCLGRSYEQYF. DNA of the CDR3: TGTGCCAGCAGTTACTCGTGTCTTGGCAGGTCCTACGAGCAGTACTTC.

At least ten counts were recorded for this clonotype. The chain recombines TRBV12-3 or TRBV12-4 with TRBJ2-7; no clear D gene. The CDR3 runs to 13 residues. Trimming left V 3 bases short and J 2 bases short, with 8 bases between. CDR3 nucleotides: TGTGCCAGCAGTTTCCGGATGACCTACGAGCAGTACTTC. Protein product: CASSFRMTYEQYF.

This clonotype has only a few counts. This chain connects TRBV20-1 to TRBJ1-5, with unresolved D. The CDR3 has 14 amino acids. The germline V gene has CDR1 DFQATT and CDR2 SNEGSKA (reference sequence). The ends were cut back, 0 bases at V and 7 bases at J, with 13 bases in the middle. CDR3 DNA sequence: TGCAGTGCTAGAGACGACGGCGGTATACAGCCCCAGCATTTT. Residues: CSARDDGGIQPQHF.

The sample holds many counts of this clonotype. The chain employs TRBV2 and TRBJ1-2; tentatively, D is TRBD1 (5 bases). V gave up 6 bases and J gave up 7 bases, with 18 bases separating them. Looked up from germline, CDR1 is SNHLY and CDR2 is FYNNEI. This CDR3 comprises 14 residues. The CDR3 DNA sequence: TGTGCCAGCAGCCCCGCAGGAGGGACTTCTGGCTACACCTTC. Its protein is CASSPAGGTSGYTF. Complete variable domain (other parts from reference TRBV2 and TRBJ1-2): EPEVTQTPSHQVTQMGQEVILRCVPISNHLYFYWYRQILGQKVEFLVSFYNNEISEKSEIFDDQFSVERPDGSNFTLKIRSTKLEDSAMYFCASSPAGGTSGYTFGSGTRLTVV.

This clonotype has a single count. Relative to the germline gene, one junction end is altered; a read error may explain this. The chain combines TRBV28 with TRBJ1-3; unclear D gene. The CDR3 runs 14 residues. Germline CDR1 and CDR2: MDHEN and SYDVKM. The CDR3: CATLGLSSGNTMYF. The CDR3 DNA is TGTGCCACCCTAGGACTGAGCTCTGGAAACACCATGTATTTT.

There are a few counts of this clonotype. J is TRBJ2-1 and V is TRBV20-1, with 14 positions matching TRBD2. The CDR3 length is 15 residues. V shed 5 bases, J shed 6 bases, and the junction held 6 bases outside the gene matches. The V gene's germline CDR1 is DFQATT and CDR2 SNEGSKA (reference sequence). CDR3 bases: TGCAGTGCTCCGGGACTAGCGGGAGCGGGCAATGAGCAGTTCTTC. Protein sequence: CSAPGLAGAGNEQFF.

CDR3 amino acids: CASRQTGGVETQYF. The CDR3 region has the DNA TGTGCCAGTCGCCAGACAGGGGGCGTCGAGACCCAGTACTTC. The rearrangement uses TRBV19 and TRBJ2-5, with 10 nucleotides matching TRBD1. Germline V lookup: CDR1 LNHDA, CDR2 SQIVND (reference sequence). The V gene end was trimmed by 8 bases and the J gene end by 5 bases; junction bases not matched to a gene: 8. This CDR3 contains 14 residues. The full variable domain, with the rest looked up from reference TRBV19 and TRBJ2-5, is DGGITQSPKYLFRKEGQNVTLSCEQNLNHDAMYWYRQDPGQGLRLIYYSQIVNDFQKGDIAEGYSVSREKKESFPLTVTSAQKNPTAFYLCASRQTGGVETQYFGPGTRLLVL.

This clonotype was seen at least ten times. The V gene is TRBV6-5, the J gene TRBJ1-3; D is possibly TRBD1 (5 bases). The CDR3 has 15 residues. CDR1 MNHEY and CDR2 SVGAGI come from the germline V gene. Trimming took off 0 bases at V and 4 bases at J, with 10 bases between the two ends. In DNA, the CDR3 is TGTGCCAGCAGTTACTCGCAGGGAGCGGGAAACACCATATATTTT. Protein: CASSYSQGAGNTIYF.

This clonotype was detected many times. V is TRBV5-1 and J is TRBJ1-5, with D possibly matching TRBD1 (6 bases). Trimming removed 0 bases at V and 7 bases at J, with 11 bases between. The CDR3 consists of 14 residues. CDR1 is SGHRS, CDR2 YFSETQ, per germline. The chain's CDR3 is CASSLGPTGQPQHF. CDR3 in DNA: TGCGCCAGCAGCTTGGGACCCACAGGGCAGCCCCAGCATTTT.

This clonotype appeared many times. The DNA of the CDR3 is TGTGCCAGCTCACCAACCGGGACAGGGGTGGCTCAGCCCCAGCATTTT. Its translation: CASSPTGTGVAQPQHF. V usage is TRBV18 and J usage is TRBJ1-5, with 10 bases aligning to TRBD1. Germline V gene sequence: CDR1 KGHSH, CDR2 LQKENI. The CDR3 extends over 16 amino acids. Trimming cost V 2 bases and J 6 bases; bases outside gene matches: 7.

The sample holds a few counts of this clonotype. The rearrangement links TRBV5-4 to TRBJ1-2, with 7 positions matching TRBD1. CDR3 length equals 14 residues. Trimming at V came to 2 bases and at J to 1 base, leaving 2 bases not matched to a gene. Per the germline V gene, CDR1 is SGHNT and CDR2 is YYREEE (reference sequence). CDR3 in amino acids: CASSFRGVNYGYTF. CDR3 bases: TGTGCCAGCAGCTTCAGGGGGGTTAACTATGGCTACACCTTC.

This clonotype was recorded many times. The chain is built from TRBV27 and TRBJ2-2; D not resolved. Trimming took 6 bases from V and 3 from J, leaving 14 bases between them. The CDR3 is made up of 15 amino acids. CDR1 and CDR2 (germline): MNHEY, SMNVEV (reference sequence). The CDR3 DNA reads as TGTGCCAGCAGGCCCTCAAGGATTCACACCGGGGAGCTGTTTTTT. Translation gives CASRPSRIHTGELFF.